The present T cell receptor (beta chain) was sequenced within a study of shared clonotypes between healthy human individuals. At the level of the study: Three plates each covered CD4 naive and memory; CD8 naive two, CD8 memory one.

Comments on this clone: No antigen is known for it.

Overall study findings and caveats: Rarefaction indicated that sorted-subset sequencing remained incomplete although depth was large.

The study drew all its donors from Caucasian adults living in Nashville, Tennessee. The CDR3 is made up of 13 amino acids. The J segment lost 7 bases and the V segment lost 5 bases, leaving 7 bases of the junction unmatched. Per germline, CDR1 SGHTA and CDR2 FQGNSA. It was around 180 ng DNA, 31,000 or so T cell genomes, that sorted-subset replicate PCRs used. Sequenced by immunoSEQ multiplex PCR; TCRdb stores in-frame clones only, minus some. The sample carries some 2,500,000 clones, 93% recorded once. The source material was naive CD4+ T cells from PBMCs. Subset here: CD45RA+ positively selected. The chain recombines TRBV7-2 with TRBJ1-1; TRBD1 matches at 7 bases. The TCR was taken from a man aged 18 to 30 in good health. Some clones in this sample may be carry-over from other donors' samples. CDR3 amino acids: CASSLTGEVEAFF. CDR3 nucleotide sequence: TGTGCCAGCAGCCTTACAGGGGAGGTTGAAGCTTTCTTT.